These 24 T cell receptor beta chains came from one sample sequenced in a study of regulatory T cells in long-lasting Graves disease. Noted time point: newly diagnosed GD, antithyroid drugs for less than 3 months. Researchers made the TCR library from RNA that was extracted from PBMCs. Relying on iRepertoire HTBI primers and Arm-PCR of CDR3 regions, the team built TCR beta libraries. Each CDR3 protein is one row after TCRdb ran MiXCR on the multiplex PCR reads. Of around 500,000 distinct CDR3 sequences detected, approximately 16% appear once; the ten largest clones hold roughly 25%. This same sample was also taken into another study, of T cells in Graves' hyperthyroidism and ophthalmopathy.

Material: peripheral blood mononuclear cells (PBMCs), obtained at new diagnosis, from a patient treated with antithyroid drugs. Source of these receptors: a woman aged 40-65 years with Graves disease.

V is TRBV28 and J is TRBJ2-1, with D possibly being TRBD2 (7 bases). This CDR3 contains 15 residues. V lost 5 bases and J lost 6, with 17 bases in between. CDR1 MDHEN and CDR2 SYDVKM come from the germline V gene. DNA for the CDR3: TGTGCCAGCAGTCCGATAGGGGGGGCGAGCAATGAGCAGTTCTTC. Translating it yields CASSPIGGASNEQFF.

The chain carries TRBV10-3 and TRBJ1-1; D remains unclear. This CDR3 contains 13 residues. Germline-derived CDR1 and CDR2 are ENHRY and SYGVKD. V shed 3 bases and J shed 0 bases, with 5 bases lying between them. DNA of the CDR3: TGTGCCATCAGTGACGCTTTGAACACTGAAGCTTTCTTT. Amino acids: CAISDALNTEAFF.

This clonotype has a count of ten or more. The genes are TRBV13 and TRBJ1-1; a weak D match, TRBD1 (5 bases). V lost 5 bases, J lost 3 bases, and 10 bases lay in between. CDR1 is PRHDT, CDR2 FYEKMQ, per germline (reference sequence). This CDR3 has 13 residues. CDR3 loop: CASSRGHDTEAFF. CDR3 bases: TGTGCCAGCAGCCGGGGCCACGACACTGAAGCTTTCTTT.

The chain employs TRBV15 and TRBJ1-2, with D uncertain. V was trimmed by 5 bases and J by 5 bases, leaving 15 bases between them. Germline loops: CDR1 LNHNV, CDR2 YYDKDF (reference sequence). This CDR3 region has 14 residues. The CDR3 sequence: CATSARPPGYGYTF. The CDR3 coding sequence is TGTGCCACCAGCGCTCGGCCACCGGGTTATGGCTACACCTTC.

This clonotype was found many times. The chain recombines TRBV2 with TRBJ1-5; D uncertain. The CDR3 loop spans 16 amino acids. V was pared by 8 bases and J by 2 bases, with 19 bases between. CDR1 and CDR2 (germline): SNHLY, FYNNEI. The chain's CDR3 is CASSNSGSPGNQPQHF. The CDR3 DNA sequence: TGTGCCAGCTCCAATTCGGGCTCCCCGGGCAATCAGCCCCAGCATTTT.

This chain links TRBV2 with TRBJ1-4; possibly TRBD1 for D (5 bases). Germline V gene data show CDR1 as SNHLY and CDR2 as FYNNEI. V shed 6 bases and J shed 6 bases, with 14 bases lying between them. The CDR3 extends over 14 amino acids. CDR3 sequence (DNA): TGTGCCAGCAGCCGCGGGGCTCTAGATGAAAAACTGTTTTTT. It is translated as CASSRGALDEKLFF.

At least ten counts were recorded for this clonotype. The chain has TRBV12-3 or TRBV12-4 and TRBJ2-7, with D maybe TRBD2 (5 bases). The CDR3 spans 13 residues. Trimming removed 4 bases from V and 7 bases from J, with 14 bases in between. CDR3 in DNA: TGTGCCAGCAGTTCCGACGGACCGGGAGAGCAGTACTTC. Its translation is CASSSDGPGEQYF.

The CDR3 coding sequence is TGCAGCGTTGAGGTTTTTGGGGGCGGGACCCAGTACTTC. The encoded protein is CSVEVFGGGTQYF. This chain links TRBV29-1 with TRBJ2-5; weak D call: TRBD1 (6 bases). V lost 3 bases and J 7 bases, leaving 15 bases between the germline ends. The germline V gene has CDR1 SQVTM and CDR2 ANQGSEA. CDR3 size: 13 residues.

The sample holds many counts of this clonotype. V gene TRBV27 combines with J gene TRBJ1-1, with D possibly being TRBD1 (5 bases). V lost 0 bases to trimming and J lost 5 bases, with 13 bases between them. Germline assignment: CDR1 MNHEY and CDR2 SMNVEV (reference sequence). The CDR3 has 15 amino acids. The CDR3 loop reads CASSLSGLGWTEAFF. Written as DNA, the CDR3 is TGTGCCAGCAGTTTATCGGGGCTCGGGTGGACTGAAGCTTTCTTT.

Concerning this clonotype itself: This sequence is one base from a far larger clone and is likely a read error. The CDR3, as DNA: TGTGCCAGCAGCCGAGAGGAGGCGAACACTGAAGCTTTCTTT. It translates to CASSREEANTEAFF. This rearrangement joins TRBV14 to TRBJ1-1; D is unclear. The germline gives CDR1 SGHDN, CDR2 FVKESK. V dropped 4 bases and J dropped 1 base, with 10 bases sitting between them. The CDR3 has 14 amino acids. The full variable domain, rest sourced from reference TRBV14 and TRBJ1-1, is EAGVTQFPSHSVIEKGQTVTLRCDPISGHDNLYWYRRVMGKEIKFLLHFVKESKQDESGMPNNRFLAERTGGTYSTLKVQPAELEDSGVYFCASSREEANTEAFFGQGTRLTVV.

This clonotype was counted only a few times. This rearrangement joins TRBV4-2 to TRBJ2-7, with D perhaps matching TRBD1 or TRBD2 (5 bases each). Trimming shortened V by 4 bases and J by 6 bases, and 22 bases separated the two germline ends. Germline-derived CDR1 and CDR2 are LGHNA and YNFKEQ. This CDR3 has 16 residues. CDR3 loop: CASSPRLENLGAEQYF. CDR3 bases: TGTGCCAGCAGCCCCCGGTTAGAAAATCTCGGGGCCGAGCAGTACTTC.

The table lists this clonotype with many counts. The CDR3 protein is CSARGDLYEQYF. The CDR3 nucleotides are TGCAGTGCTAGGGGGGACCTCTACGAGCAGTACTTC. This sequence joins TRBV20-1 and TRBJ2-7; D is perhaps TRBD1 or TRBD2 (5 bases each). The CDR3 is made up of 12 amino acids. Deletions cut 3 bases from V and 3 bases from J, with 9 bases between. Germline CDR1 is DFQATT and CDR2 is SNEGSKA (reference sequence).

This clonotype was picked up many times. V is TRBV5-8 and J is TRBJ1-5; D gene unclear. The CDR3 totals 12 residues. V was pared by 4 bases and J by 5 bases, with 7 bases between. Germline V CDR1 and CDR2: SGHTS, YDEGEE. As DNA, the CDR3 is TGTGCCAGCAGCCCCGATTATCAGCCCCAGCATTTT. Translation gives CASSPDYQPQHF.

This sequence joins TRBV7-9 and TRBJ1-5, with a weak D call TRBD1 (6 bases). There are 14 residues in the CDR3. CDR1 is SEHNR and CDR2 is FQNEAQ in the germline V gene (reference sequence). The V end lost 4 bases, the J end lost 6 bases, and 13 bases lay between the germline ends. CDR3 coding DNA: TGTGCCAGCAGCTCCTCAGGGGAAAGTCAGCCCCAGCATTTT. Its translation is CASSSSGESQPQHF.

The rearrangement joins TRBV5-1 to TRBJ2-7, with D perhaps matching TRBD1 (6 bases). Trimming removed 6 bases at V and 5 bases at J, with 18 bases between. This CDR3 comprises 14 residues. CDR1 is SGHRS, CDR2 YFSETQ, per germline. The CDR3 coding sequence is TGCGCCAGCACTTTGCCGACAGAGGGGGACGAGCAGTACTTC. Protein product: CASTLPTEGDEQYF.

This clonotype occurred once. A single base separates this from a much larger clone, so it may be a read error. The chain combines TRBV10-3 with TRBJ1-2, with 10 bases fitting TRBD1. The V and J ends lost 4 bases and 4 bases, in that order; junction bases with no gene match: 12. The length of the CDR3 is 17 residues. Germline lookup yields CDR1 ENHRY and CDR2 SYGVKD. The CDR3 protein is CAISGRTGGEPSYGYTF. Here the CDR3 DNA reads TGTGCCATCAGTGGCAGGACAGGGGGTGAACCTAGCTATGGCTACACCTTC.

This clonotype came up a few times. V usage is TRBV19 and J usage is TRBJ1-5, with 7 positions matching TRBD1. The CDR3 consists of 15 residues. The germline V gene encodes CDR1 LNHDA and CDR2 SQIVND (reference sequence). The J segment lost 3 bases and the V segment lost 2 bases, leaving 4 bases of the junction unmatched. The DNA of the CDR3 is TGTGCCAGTAGTATACAGGGGGTTAACAATCAGCCCCAGCATTTT. It yields the protein CASSIQGVNNQPQHF.

In this sample, this clonotype turned up many times. The rearrangement joins TRBV29-1 to TRBJ1-2, with 7 positions matching TRBD1. V shed 3 bases, J shed 3 bases, and the junction held 7 bases outside the gene matches. CDR1 and CDR2 from the germline V gene are SQVTM and ANQGSEA. This CDR3 is 14 amino acids long. The CDR3 DNA is TGCAGCGTTGATGGAGGGACAGAGTACTATGGCTACACCTTC. It codes for CSVDGGTEYYGYTF. The full variable domain, with the rest looked up from reference TRBV29-1 and TRBJ1-2, is SAVISQKPSRDICQRGTSLTIQCQVDSQVTMMFWYRQQPGQSLTLIATANQGSEATYESGFVIDKFPISRPNLTFSTLTVSNMSPEDSSIYLCSVDGGTEYYGYTFGSGTRLTVV.

The chain couples TRBV5-1 to TRBJ2-6; unclear D gene. The V gene lost 5 bases and the J gene lost 0 bases, with 9 bases spanning the gap. CDR3 length: 15 amino acids. Germline loops: CDR1 SGHRS, CDR2 YFSETQ. The CDR3 sequence is CASSGSLSGANVLTF. The CDR3 region has the DNA TGCGCCAGCAGTGGCAGCCTCTCTGGGGCCAACGTCCTGACTTTC.

The table lists this clonotype with many counts. V is TRBV30 and J is TRBJ2-5, with TRBD2 identical over 7 bases. This CDR3 comprises 13 residues. V was clipped by 5 bases and J by 2 bases; unmatched bases: 5. The germline gives CDR1 GTSNPN, CDR2 SVGIG (reference sequence). This CDR3 is CAWERGLQETQYF. CDR3 nucleotides: TGTGCCTGGGAGCGGGGCCTGCAAGAGACCCAGTACTTC.

This clonotype has just a few counts. The chain joins TRBV7-2 to TRBJ1-2, with TRBD1 matching over 10 bases. V lost 4 bases, J lost 9 bases, and 11 bases stayed unmatched. Per germline, CDR1 SGHTA and CDR2 FQGNSA. The CDR3 totals 15 residues. CDR3 residues: CASSSRQGARYSYTF. CDR3 coding DNA: TGTGCCAGCAGCTCCCGACAGGGGGCTAGGTATAGCTACACCTTC.

This clonotype was found a few times. The rearrangement uses TRBV29-1 and TRBJ2-7; D may be TRBD1 (6 bases). The CDR3 extends over 13 amino acids. Germline assignment: CDR1 SQVTM and CDR2 ANQGSEA. Deletions cut 6 bases from V and 4 bases from J, with 16 bases between. In DNA form, the CDR3 reads TGCAGCGTCGCCTTACTCCAGGGGTACGAGCAGTACTTC. This gives the protein CSVALLQGYEQYF.

The gene calls are TRBV27 and TRBJ1-2; the D is unclear. The CDR3 consists of 13 residues. Trimming shortened V by 3 bases and J by 7 bases, and 12 bases separated the two germline ends. Per the germline V gene, CDR1 is MNHEY and CDR2 is SMNVEV (reference sequence). The CDR3 DNA sequence: TGTGCCAGCAGTTTGGGTTTGTTCTCTGGCTACACCTTC. This gives the protein CASSLGLFSGYTF.

This clonotype was picked up a small number of times. The chain has TRBV7-9 and TRBJ1-2, with a weak D call TRBD1 (5 bases). Germline assignment: CDR1 SEHNR and CDR2 FQNEAQ (reference sequence). The V and J ends lost 1 base and 6 bases respectively, with 9 bases between them. This CDR3 comprises 13 residues. CDR3: CASSLVPRDGYTF. In nucleotides, the CDR3 is TGTGCCAGCAGCTTAGTTCCCAGGGATGGCTACACCTTC.